This T cell receptor (beta chain) was retrieved from a study of cytomegalovirus exposure and HLA in healthy donors. Whole-study results and caveats: Many donors shared some public TCRs, even though most TCR sequences were rare. Across donors, presence/absence analyses took sequencing depth to be roughly uniform.

Remarks on this clone: What it binds is not known.

This PCR relied on a set of 60 Vbeta primers and 13 Jbeta primers. TCRdb's copy holds only in-frame clones and misses some; the assay was immunoSEQ multiplex PCR. The profile shows 90,000 to 130,000 clones, over 65% of them singletons. This clonotype originated in a woman aged 25 to 39 in good health and CMV-seronegative. The sequenced sample was PBMCs.

The DNA for the CDR3 is TGTGCCAGCGGGACAGACTATGGCTACACCTTC. Amino acid sequence: CASGTDYGYTF. The chain joins TRBV7-2 to TRBJ1-2; 7 bases agree with TRBD1. This CDR3 is built from 11 residues. Per germline, CDR1 SGHTA and CDR2 FQGNSA. V trimming: 8 bases; J trimming: 3 bases; junction bases outside the gene matches: 0.